The 10 T cell receptor beta chains below were found in one sample sequenced in a study of T cells in Graves' hyperthyroidism and ophthalmopathy. There were TCR beta CDR3 regions amplified from RNA transcripts. Using the HTBI primer set, a first-round RT-PCR was run on the TCR CDR3. TCRdb called the multiplex PCR reads again in MiXCR, with one record for every CDR3 protein. There are hundreds of thousands of distinct CDR3 sequences in the sample; approximately 24% occur only once, and about 11% lies in the top ten. Input material: blood. These receptors were collected from a woman in her twenties or thirties with Graves' ophthalmopathy.

This clonotype was detected ten times or more. The chain links TRBV20-1 to TRBJ2-7; 8 bases are shared with TRBD2. This CDR3 is built from 13 residues. Germline V CDR1 and CDR2: DFQATT, SNEGSKA (reference sequence). V shed 3 bases and J 2 bases; nucleotides not matched to a gene: 3. CDR3 nucleotides: TGCAGTGCTAGCGGGGGGGATGCCTACGAGCAGTACTTC. It yields the protein CSASGGDAYEQYF.

This CDR3 is CASNRGFANTGELFF. The CDR3 DNA follows: TGTGCCAGCAACAGGGGGTTCGCGAACACCGGGGAGCTGTTTTTT. The chain recombines TRBV6-2 or TRBV6-3 with TRBJ2-2; TRBD1 matches 8 bases. This CDR3 has 15 amino acids. Germline CDR1 and CDR2: MNHEY and SVGEGT. After removal of 7 bases from V and 0 bases from J, the junction contained 4 bases not matched to a gene.

This clonotype has more than one count but fewer than ten. The V call is TRBV7-2, the J call TRBJ2-7; 8 positions agree with TRBD1. The CDR3 is 15 amino acids. V shed 4 bases, J shed 3 bases, and the junction held 8 bases outside the gene matches. Germline V lookup: CDR1 SGHTA, CDR2 FQGNSA. In DNA, the CDR3 is TGTGCCAGCAGCTCCCCTTGGACAGGGAGCTACGAGCAGTACTTC. This codes for CASSSPWTGSYEQYF.

This clonotype was counted ten times or more. In DNA, the CDR3 is TGTGCCAGCAGTTCCCGACTAGCGGGTGGGACCGGGGAGCTGTTTTTT. Its protein product is CASSSRLAGGTGELFF. The chain couples TRBV25-1 to TRBJ2-2, with TRBD2 matching over 10 bases. The CDR3 extends over 16 amino acids. The germline CDR1 and CDR2 sequences are MGHDK and SYGVNS. V shed 5 bases and J 5 bases; nucleotides not matched to a gene: 8.

This clonotype was recorded many times. The chain carries TRBV6-2 or TRBV6-3 and TRBJ2-5, with D maybe TRBD2 (6 bases). This CDR3 spans 16 amino acids. The V gene lost 2 bases and the J gene lost 2 bases, with 15 bases spanning the gap. Germline loops: CDR1 MNHEY, CDR2 SVGEGT. The CDR3 loop is CASSYRTGVVQETQYF. In nucleotides, the CDR3 is TGTGCCAGCAGTTACAGGACGGGGGTCGTACAAGAGACCCAGTACTTC.

The rearrangement joins TRBV29-1 to TRBJ1-1; D call uncertain. The CDR3 covers 12 residues. The V gene's germline CDR1 is SQVTM and CDR2 ANQGSEA. V lost 3 bases, J lost 1 base, and 6 bases lay in between. The CDR3: CSVDGQNTEAFF. The CDR3 region has the DNA TGCAGCGTTGATGGCCAGAACACTGAAGCTTTCTTT. Filled out from reference TRBV29-1 and TRBJ1-1, the complete variable domain reads SAVISQKPSRDICQRGTSLTIQCQVDSQVTMMFWYRQQPGQSLTLIATANQGSEATYESGFVIDKFPISRPNLTFSTLTVSNMSPEDSSIYLCSVDGQNTEAFFGQGTRLTVV.

This clonotype occurred a few times. This chain links TRBV5-1 with TRBJ1-1; D call uncertain. Trimming shortened V by 0 bases and J by 5 bases, and 14 bases separated the two germline ends. This CDR3 comprises 15 residues. The germline V gene has CDR1 SGHRS and CDR2 YFSETQ. The CDR3 nucleotides are TGCGCCAGCAGCTTGGTTGCGCCGGGAGAGACTGAAGCTTTCTTT. It specifies CASSLVAPGETEAFF. The full variable domain, rest sourced from reference TRBV5-1 and TRBJ1-1, is KAGVTQTPRYLIKTRGQQVTLSCSPISGHRSVSWYQQTPGQGLQFLFEYFSETQRNKGNFPGRFSGRQFSNSRSEMNVSTLELGDSALYLCASSLVAPGETEAFFGQGTRLTVV.

This chain joins TRBV11-1 and TRBJ1-1; possibly TRBD1 for D (5 bases). Germline assignment: CDR1 SGHAT and CDR2 FQDESV (reference sequence). Trimming removed 6 bases at V and 3 bases at J, with 14 bases between. The CDR3 covers 14 residues. This chain's CDR3 is CASSYGLGDTEAFF. As DNA, the CDR3 is TGTGCCAGCAGTTACGGGCTAGGGGACACTGAAGCTTTCTTT.

In its sample, this clonotype was seen many times. The CDR3 region is CASSLDPRRVTYEQYF. As DNA, the CDR3 is TGTGCCAGCAGCTTAGATCCACGCCGGGTTACCTACGAGCAGTACTTC. The chain carries TRBV11-2 and TRBJ2-7; D is unclear. Trimming pared 0 bases from V and 2 bases from J, leaving 14 bases between. The V gene's germline CDR1 is SGHAT and CDR2 FQNNGV. The CDR3 is 16 residues long.

This chain links TRBV28 with TRBJ2-7; 9 nucleotides align to TRBD2. The CDR3 has 14 residues. Per the germline V gene, CDR1 is MDHEN and CDR2 is SYDVKM. J was trimmed by 4 bases and V by 3 bases; bases with no gene match: 4. CDR3 nucleotides: TGTGCCAGCAGTTTGCGGGAGGGCCTTTACGAGCAGTACTTC. It specifies CASSLREGLYEQYF.